This T cell receptor beta chain was captured by sequencing in a study of human T cells and chemical hapten exposure. Study-wide background: Patch tests applied 0.01% DPC to the upper back, read at 6 days. Among samples, TCR yields varied mainly because of small differences in pooled library volume. The patient population, which was mostly female, had alopecia areata, totalis or universalis.

The time point was: patch test 2, 6 weeks after DPC sensitization. Treatment indicated: therapeutic diphenylcyclopropenone sensitization with weekly scalp DPC. The authors extracted total RNA from unfractionated whole blood. TCRdb passed the RACE reads through MiXCR, listing each CDR3 protein once. This repertoire shows tens of thousands of distinct CDR3 sequences, 9.5% to 12% found once; its top ten account for roughly 2.2%. The CDR3 covers 14 residues. The V gene's germline CDR1 is LNHDA and CDR2 SQIVND (reference sequence). V dropped 2 bases and J dropped 3 bases, with 9 bases sitting between them.

The chain links TRBV19 to TRBJ2-3; a possible D gene is TRBD2 (6 bases). This receptor was taken from a man aged 35 to 55 with alopecia areata. Some clones in this sample may be carry-over from other donors' samples. Sequenced material: whole blood, taken in connection with sensitization to the hapten diphenylcyclopropenone (DPC). The CDR3 nucleotides are TGTGCCAGTAGTATATGGCGGGAAACAGATACGCAGTATTTT. It specifies CASSIWRETDTQYF.